The TCR beta chain under discussion was sequenced for a study of CD8+ T cells in alopecia areata. Germline lookup yields CDR1 MGHRA and CDR2 YSYEKL. The length of the CDR3 is 15 residues. Trimming cost V 1 base and J 4 bases, with 13 bases left between them. Treatment reported: oral pan-JAK inhibitor, 5-10 mg twice daily. PBMCs provided sorted CD4+ and CD8+ T cells. Study-level findings and limits: It was observed that many expanded lesional clones persisted in scalp and blood during tofacitinib. Possibly as an HLA-related effect, TCR sharing across patients appeared less clear than in mice.

As for this clone: Its cognate antigen is unknown.

Extracted from the samples, RNA was reverse transcribed into cDNA to serve as the sequencing template. TCRdb's copy holds only in-frame clones and misses some; the assay was immunoSEQ multiplex PCR. The data show around 290,000 clones, roughly 64% seen once. The chain has TRBV4-1 and TRBJ1-1; D may be TRBD1 (5 bases). Sequenced material: CD4+ T cells sorted from blood, taken at week 24, from a patient treated with tofacitinib. The TCR originated in a human donor with alopecia areata. The CDR3 spells CASSQVTGPGTEAFF. The CDR3 nucleotides are TGCGCCAGCAGCCAAGTAACGGGGCCGGGCACTGAAGCTTTCTTT.